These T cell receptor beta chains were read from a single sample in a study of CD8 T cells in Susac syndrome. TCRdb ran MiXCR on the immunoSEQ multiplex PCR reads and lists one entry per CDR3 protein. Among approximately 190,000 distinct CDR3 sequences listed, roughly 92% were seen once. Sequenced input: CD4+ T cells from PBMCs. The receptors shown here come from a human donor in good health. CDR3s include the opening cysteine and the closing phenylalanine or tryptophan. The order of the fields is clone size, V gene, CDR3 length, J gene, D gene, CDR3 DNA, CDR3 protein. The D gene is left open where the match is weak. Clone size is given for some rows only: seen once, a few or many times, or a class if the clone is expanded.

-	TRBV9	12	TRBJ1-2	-	TGTGCCAGCAGCGAGGACAACTATGGCTACACCTTC	CASSEDNYGYTF
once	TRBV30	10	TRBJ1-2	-	TGTGCCTGGAATAACTATGGCTACACCTTC	CAWNNYGYTF
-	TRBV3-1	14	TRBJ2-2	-	TGTGCCAGCACCCAAGATAGGGGAGTCGGGGAGCTGTTTTTT	CASTQDRGVGELFF
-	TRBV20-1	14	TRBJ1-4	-	TGCAGTGCCAGACAGCTCTCAACTAATGAAAAACTGTTTTTT	CSARQLSTNEKLFF
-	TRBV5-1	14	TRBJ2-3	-	TGCGCCAGCAGCACCCAGGGTTATGGAGATACGCAGTATTTT	CASSTQGYGDTQYF
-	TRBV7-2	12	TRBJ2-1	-	TGTGCCAGCAGCTTAGCAATCGGGGAGCAGTTCTTC	CASSLAIGEQFF
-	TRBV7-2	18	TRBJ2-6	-	TGTGCCAGCAGCTTAGGGTCTGGTGGCAGGGCTGGGGCCAACGTCCTGACTTTC	CASSLGSGGRAGANVLTF
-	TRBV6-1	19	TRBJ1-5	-	TGTGCCAGCAGTCCTCCTGGACAGACACTGGGCCATAGCAATCAGCCCCAGCATTTT	CASSPPGQTLGHSNQPQHF
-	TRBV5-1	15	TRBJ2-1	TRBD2	TGCGCCAGCAGCTTGTCACGGACTAGGGGCAATGAGCAGTTCTTC	CASSLSRTRGNEQFF
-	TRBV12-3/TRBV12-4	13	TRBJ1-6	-	TGTGCCAGCAGTTTCGAGGGGGAGTCACCCCTCCACTTT	CASSFEGESPLHF
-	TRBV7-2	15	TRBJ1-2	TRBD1	TGTGCCAGCAGCATACGGACAGGGGGCCGGGGAGGCTACACCTTC	CASSIRTGGRGGYTF
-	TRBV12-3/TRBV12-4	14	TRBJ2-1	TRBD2	TGTGCCTCCTGGACTAGCACCGCCAGGAGGGAGCAGTTCTTC	CASWTSTARREQFF
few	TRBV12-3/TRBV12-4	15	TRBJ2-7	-	TGTGCCAGCAGTTTAGGAGGGCAGAGCTCCTACGAGCAGTACTTC	CASSLGGQSSYEQYF
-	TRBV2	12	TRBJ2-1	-	TGTGCCAGCAGTGAGGACGACAATGAGCAGTTCTTC	CASSEDDNEQFF
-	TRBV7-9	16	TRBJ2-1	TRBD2	TGTGCCAGCAGCTTAGATCGCGGGGGCTCCTACAATGAGCAGTTCTTC	CASSLDRGGSYNEQFF
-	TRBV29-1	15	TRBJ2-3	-	TGCAGCGCCCATGGGCTGGCGGGGCGCACAGATACGCAGTATTTT	CSAHGLAGRTDTQYF
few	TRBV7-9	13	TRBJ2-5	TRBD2	TGTGCCAGCATCTCGGGGGGGAAAGAGACCCAGTACTTC	CASISGGKETQYF
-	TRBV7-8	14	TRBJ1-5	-	TGTGCCAGCAGCCCCCGGGACCCCACGAAGCCCCAGCATTTT	CASSPRDPTKPQHF
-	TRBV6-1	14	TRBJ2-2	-	TGTGCCAGCAGTGACCTACTAGGAACCGGGGAGCTGTTTTTT	CASSDLLGTGELFF
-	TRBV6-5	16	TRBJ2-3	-	TGTGCCAGCAGTTACCTAACCGGGACGCCGACAGATACGCAGTATTTT	CASSYLTGTPTDTQYF
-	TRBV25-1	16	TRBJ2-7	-	TGTGCCAGCAGTGAAGGCCCAGGGATTGGCAACTACGAGCAGTACTTC	CASSEGPGIGNYEQYF
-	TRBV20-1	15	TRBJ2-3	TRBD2	TGCAGTGCCCCTAGGGGACTAGCGCGCACAGATACGCAGTATTTT	CSAPRGLARTDTQYF
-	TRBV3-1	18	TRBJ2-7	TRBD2	TGTGCCAGCAGCCAAGCACACACTAGCGGGGGATCCTCCTACGAGCAGTACTTC	CASSQAHTSGGSSYEQYF
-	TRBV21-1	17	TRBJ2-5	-	TGTGCCAGCAGCAAAGCCCTTCCAAAGCGGGGGGTAGAGACCCAGTACTTC	CASSKALPKRGVETQYF
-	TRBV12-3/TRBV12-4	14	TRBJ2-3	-	TGTGCCAGCTCCCCCGGGTCTTACACAGATACGCAGTATTTT	CASSPGSYTDTQYF
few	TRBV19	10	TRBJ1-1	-	TGTGCCAGTCGGGAAACTGAAGCTTTCTTT	CASRETEAFF
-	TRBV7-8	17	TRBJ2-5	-	TGTGCCAGCAGCTTAGAGGGGGGGGGCCTCCCCGAGTCGACCCAGTACTTC	CASSLEGGGLPESTQYF
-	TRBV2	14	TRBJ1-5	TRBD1	TGTGCCAGCAGCCAGGACAGGGGCCCCTCGCCCCAGCATTTT	CASSQDRGPSPQHF
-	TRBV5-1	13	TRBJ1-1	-	TGCGCCAGCAGCTTGGGGAACAGGCGAGGGGCTTTCTTT	CASSLGNRRGAFF
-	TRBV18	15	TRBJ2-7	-	TGTGCCAGCTCTGGGGGGGCACAGGTAAGCTACGAGCAGTACTTC	CASSGGAQVSYEQYF
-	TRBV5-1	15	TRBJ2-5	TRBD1	TGCGCCAGCAGCACCAACGACAGGGGCCGGGAGACCCAGTACTTC	CASSTNDRGRETQYF
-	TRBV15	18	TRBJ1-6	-	TGTGCCACCAGCAGAGTTCATCCTAACGGACCCGGGGATTCACCCCTCCACTTT	CATSRVHPNGPGDSPLHF
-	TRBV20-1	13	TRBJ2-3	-	TGCAGTGCTAGGGACCCGAACGCAGATACGCAGTATTTT	CSARDPNADTQYF
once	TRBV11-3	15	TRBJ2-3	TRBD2	TGTGCCAGCACCCCTGGCGGGGGGAACACAGATACGCAGTATTTT	CASTPGGGNTDTQYF
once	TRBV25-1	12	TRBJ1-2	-	TGTGCCAGCAGTGAATACCCGGTTGGCTACACCTTC	CASSEYPVGYTF
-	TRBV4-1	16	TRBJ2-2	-	TGCGCCAGCAGCCAAGTGGGGGGGGCGGTCACCGGGGAGCTGTTTTTT	CASSQVGGAVTGELFF
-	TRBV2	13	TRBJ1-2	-	TGTGCCTGCATTAGGGGCCTTAACTATGGCTACACCTTC	CACIRGLNYGYTF
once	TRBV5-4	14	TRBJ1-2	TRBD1	TGTGCCAGCAGCCCGGGACAGGCGCACTATGGCTACACCTTC	CASSPGQAHYGYTF
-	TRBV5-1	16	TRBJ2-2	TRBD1	TGCGCCAGCAGCCTGAGACAGGGGGGACCCACCGGGGAGCTGTTTTTT	CASSLRQGGPTGELFF
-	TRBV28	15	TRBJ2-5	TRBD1	TGTGCCAGCAGTTCCCGGGACAGGGGGCAAGAGACCCAGTACTTC	CASSSRDRGQETQYF
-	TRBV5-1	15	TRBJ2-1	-	TGCGCCAGCAGCTCGGACACCATGGTCTCCAATGAGCAGTTCTTC	CASSSDTMVSNEQFF
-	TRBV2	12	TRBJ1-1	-	TGTGCCAGCAGTAGGGACCAGTCAGAAGCTTTCTTT	CASSRDQSEAFF
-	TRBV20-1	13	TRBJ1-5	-	TGCAGTGTACCGGGGAGGGGAAATCAGCCCCAGCATTTT	CSVPGRGNQPQHF
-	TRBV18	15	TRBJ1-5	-	TGTGCCAGCTCACCTCGCCGACAGGCAACGGAGCCCCAGCATTTT	CASSPRRQATEPQHF
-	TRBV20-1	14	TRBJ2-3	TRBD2	TGCAGTGCTTCACTAGCGGGGACCACAGATACGCAGTATTTT	CSASLAGTTDTQYF
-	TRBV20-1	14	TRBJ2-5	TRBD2	TGCAGTGCAGGGCCTAGCGGGGGGGCCGAGACCCAGTACTTC	CSAGPSGGAETQYF
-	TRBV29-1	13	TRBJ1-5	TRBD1	TGCAGCGTGGTACAGGGGGCGGGTCAGCCCCAGCATTTT	CSVVQGAGQPQHF
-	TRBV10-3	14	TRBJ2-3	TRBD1	TGTGCCATCAGTGAGGGAAAAGGGGGCCATACGCAGTATTTT	CAISEGKGGHTQYF
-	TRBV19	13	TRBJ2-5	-	TGTGCCAGTAAAGGGACCTTATGGGAGACCCAGTACTTC	CASKGTLWETQYF
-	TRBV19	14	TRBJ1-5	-	TGTGCCAGTAGTAAGAGGGTAGACAATCAGCCCCAGCATTTT	CASSKRVDNQPQHF
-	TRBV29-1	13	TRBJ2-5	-	TGCAGCGTTTTCGGGGGCAGTCAAGAGACCCAGTACTTC	CSVFGGSQETQYF
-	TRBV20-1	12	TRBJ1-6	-	TGCAGTGCTAGGGCTTTTAATTCACCCCTCCACTTT	CSARAFNSPLHF